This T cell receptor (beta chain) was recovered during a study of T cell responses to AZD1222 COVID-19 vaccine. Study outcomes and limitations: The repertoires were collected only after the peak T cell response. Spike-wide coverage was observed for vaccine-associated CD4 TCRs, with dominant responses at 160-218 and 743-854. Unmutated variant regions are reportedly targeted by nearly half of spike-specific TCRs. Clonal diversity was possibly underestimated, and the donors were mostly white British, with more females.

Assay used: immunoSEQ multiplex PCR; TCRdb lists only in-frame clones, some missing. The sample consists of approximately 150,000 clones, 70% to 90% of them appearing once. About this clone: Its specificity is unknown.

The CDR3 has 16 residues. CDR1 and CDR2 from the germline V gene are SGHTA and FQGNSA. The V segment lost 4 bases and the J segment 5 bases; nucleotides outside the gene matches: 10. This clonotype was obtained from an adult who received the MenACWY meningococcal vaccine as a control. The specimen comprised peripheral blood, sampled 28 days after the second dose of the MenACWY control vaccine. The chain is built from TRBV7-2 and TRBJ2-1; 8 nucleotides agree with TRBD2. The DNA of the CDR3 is TGTGCCAGCAGCTCCCAGAGCGGGGGAGGCAACAATGAGCAGTTCTTC. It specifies CASSSQSGGGNNEQFF.